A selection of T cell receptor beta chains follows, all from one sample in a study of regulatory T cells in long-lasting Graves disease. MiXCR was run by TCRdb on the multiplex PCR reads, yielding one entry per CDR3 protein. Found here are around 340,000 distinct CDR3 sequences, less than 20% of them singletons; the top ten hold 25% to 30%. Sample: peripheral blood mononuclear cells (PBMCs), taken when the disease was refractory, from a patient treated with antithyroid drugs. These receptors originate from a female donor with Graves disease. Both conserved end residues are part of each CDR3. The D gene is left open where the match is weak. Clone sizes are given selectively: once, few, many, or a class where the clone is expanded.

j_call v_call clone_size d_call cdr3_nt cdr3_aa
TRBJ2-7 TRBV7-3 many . TGTGCCAGCAGCTTAGATACAACCGGGGAGCAGTACTTC CASSLDTTGEQYF
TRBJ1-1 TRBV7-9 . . TGTGCCAGCAGCTTAAGGACAGCACGTACCCCTGGGGCTTTCTTT CASSLRTARTPGAFF
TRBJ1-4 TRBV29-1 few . TGCAGCGTTGCAGGGTATGATGAAAAACTGTTTTTT CSVAGYDEKLFF
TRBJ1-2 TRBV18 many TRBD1 TGTGCCAGCTCACCAGCGCGGACAGGGGCTGGCTACACCTTC CASSPARTGAGYTF
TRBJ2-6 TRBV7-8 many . TGTGCCAGCAGCTTAGCGGGGGGGGCCAACGTCCTGACTTTC CASSLAGGANVLTF
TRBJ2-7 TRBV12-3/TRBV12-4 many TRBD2 TGTGCCAGCAGTTTCCCCGGACTAGCGGACTACGAGCAGTACTTC CASSFPGLADYEQYF
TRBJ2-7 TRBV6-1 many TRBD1 TGTGCCAGCAGTGTCCGATTCTGGACAGGGAAACATTACGAGCAGTACTTC CASSVRFWTGKHYEQYF
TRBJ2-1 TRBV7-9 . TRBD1 TGTGCCAGCAGTTTTGGGGACAGGGGCTACAATGAGCAGTTCTTC CASSFGDRGYNEQFF
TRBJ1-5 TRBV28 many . TGTGCCAGCAGTTTCCTAACAGGGTACAATCAGCCCCAGCATTTT CASSFLTGYNQPQHF
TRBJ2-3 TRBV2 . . TGTGCCAGCAGTACCGACAGGAGCACAGATACGCAGTATTTT CASSTDRSTDTQYF
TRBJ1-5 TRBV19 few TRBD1 TGTGCCAGTATAAGCGGGACAGGCCCGAATCAGCCCCAGCATTTT CASISGTGPNQPQHF
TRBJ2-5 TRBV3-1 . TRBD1 TGTGCCAGCAGCCAAGTAGACAGGGAAGAGACCCAGTACTTC CASSQVDREETQYF
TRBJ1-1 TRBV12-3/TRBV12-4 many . TGTGCCAGCAGTTTTTCTCCCACAGGGAACACTGAAGCTTTCTTT CASSFSPTGNTEAFF
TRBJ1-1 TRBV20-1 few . TGCAGTGCTAGGGGTTACGTTAGCACTGAAGCTTTCTTT CSARGYVSTEAFF
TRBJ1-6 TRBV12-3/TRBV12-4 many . TGTGCCAGCAGCTTCATTAATTCACCCCTCCACTTT CASSFINSPLHF
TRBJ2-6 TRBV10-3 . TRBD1 TGTGCCACCCGGAAAGACAGGGACGTTGAATCTGGGGCCAACGTCCTGACTTTC CATRKDRDVESGANVLTF
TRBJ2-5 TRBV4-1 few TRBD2 TGCGCCAGCAGCCAACCCGGGGGGAAAGAGACCCAGTACTTC CASSQPGGKETQYF
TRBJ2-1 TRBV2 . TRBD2 TGTGCCAGCAGGGGGGACTACTCCTACAATGAGCAGTTCTTC CASRGDYSYNEQFF
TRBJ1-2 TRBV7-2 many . TGTGCCAGCAGCCGGGACTGGAGCTATGGCTACACCTTC CASSRDWSYGYTF
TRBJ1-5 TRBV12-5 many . TGTGCTAGTGCTGCGACAGACGGCAATCAGCCCCAGCATTTT CASAATDGNQPQHF
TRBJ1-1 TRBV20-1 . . TGCAGTGCTAGAGATCCGGGGAACACTGAAGCTTTCTTT CSARDPGNTEAFF
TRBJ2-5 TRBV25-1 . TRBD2 TGTGCCAGCAGTGCAGGACTAGCGGGGGGCGTTGAGACCCAGTACTTC CASSAGLAGGVETQYF
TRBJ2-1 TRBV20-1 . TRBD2 TGCAGTGCTAGAGATAACAGCGGGAATTACAATGAGCAGTTCTTC CSARDNSGNYNEQFF
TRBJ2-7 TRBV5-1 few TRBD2 TGCGCCAGCAGCCAGGACCCCCAGGGAGGGGCGTACTTC CASSQDPQGGAYF
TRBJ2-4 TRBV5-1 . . TGCGCCAGCAGCTTGGGGTGGAAGGGGCTAGACATTCAGTACTTC CASSLGWKGLDIQYF
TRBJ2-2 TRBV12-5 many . TGTGCTAGTGGTTTGGCTTCCACCAAGGGACTGAACACCGGGGAGCTGTTTTTT CASGLASTKGLNTGELFF
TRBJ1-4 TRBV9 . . TGTGCCAGCAGCGTAGGAGCGACTCCCAATGAAAAACTGTTTTTT CASSVGATPNEKLFF
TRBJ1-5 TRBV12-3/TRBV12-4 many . TGTGCCAGCAGGCCCGGACCGAGGGGCAATCAGCCCCAGCATTTT CASRPGPRGNQPQHF
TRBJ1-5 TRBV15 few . TGTGCCACCAGCAGAGAACCTCAGCCCCAGCATTTT CATSREPQPQHF
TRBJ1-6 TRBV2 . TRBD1 TGTGCCAGCGGTCCCCGAGACAGGGTTCGGTCACCCCTCCACTTT CASGPRDRVRSPLHF
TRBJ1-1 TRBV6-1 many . TGTGCCAGCAGGTTAAACCGGGAAGCTTTCTTT CASRLNREAFF
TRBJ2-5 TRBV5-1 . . TGCGCCAGCAGCTTGGGCGACCCGAACGCCAAAGAGACCCAGTACTTC CASSLGDPNAKETQYF
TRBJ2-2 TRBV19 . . TGTGCCAGTATTCACGACCAACTTGCCGGGGAGCTGTTTTTT CASIHDQLAGELFF
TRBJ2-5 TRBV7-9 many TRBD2 TGTGCCAGCAGCTTAGGGCTAGCGGGGGACACACGACGGGAGACCCAGTACTTC CASSLGLAGDTRRETQYF
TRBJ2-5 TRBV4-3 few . TGCGCCAGCAGCCAAGACAGGACCACCCAAGAGACCCAGTACTTC CASSQDRTTQETQYF
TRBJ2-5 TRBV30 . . TGTGCCTGGAGTGCTGGGATGGGGAAAGAGACCCAGTACTTC CAWSAGMGKETQYF
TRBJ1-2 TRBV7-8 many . TGTGCCAGCAGCCGCGGCCGGGCTTTGGGATATGGCTACACCTTC CASSRGRALGYGYTF
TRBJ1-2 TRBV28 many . TGTGCCAGCAGTTTGGCGGGGGCGGTGGACTATGGCTACACCTTC CASSLAGAVDYGYTF
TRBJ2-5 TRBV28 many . TGTGCCAGCAGTAACCGGGCCCTCGGGTACTTC CASSNRALGYF
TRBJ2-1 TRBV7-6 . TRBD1 TGTGCCAGCAGCTCAAGGACAGGGCAGACTTACAATGAGCAGTTCTTC CASSSRTGQTYNEQFF
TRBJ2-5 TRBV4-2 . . TGTGCCAGCAGCCAAGATCGGGTAGCTTGGGAGACCCAGTACTTC CASSQDRVAWETQYF
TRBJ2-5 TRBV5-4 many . TGTGCCAGCAGCCCCCGACAGACGGAGACCCAGTACTTC CASSPRQTETQYF
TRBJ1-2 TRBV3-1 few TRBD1 TGTGCCAGCAGCCAAGAGGGCCCTGGCGCAGGGGGTTCTAACTATGGCTACACCTTC CASSQEGPGAGGSNYGYTF
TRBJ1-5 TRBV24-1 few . TGTGCCACCAGTGGCCAGGGGTGGCAGCCCCAGCATTTT CATSGQGWQPQHF
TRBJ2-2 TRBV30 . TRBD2 TGTGCCTGGAGGGGACTAGCCGGCGGGGAGCTGTTTTTT CAWRGLAGGELFF
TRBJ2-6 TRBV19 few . TGTGCCAGTTGTCGAAGGGGGTCGAACTCTGGGGCCAACGTCCTGACTTTC CASCRRGSNSGANVLTF
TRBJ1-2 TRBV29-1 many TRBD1 TGCAGCGTTGCGGGACAGGGAGCGAGGAAAGGCTACACCTTC CSVAGQGARKGYTF
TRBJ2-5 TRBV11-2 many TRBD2 TGTGCCAGCAGCTTAGATCAAAGGCGGGAGGCATACCAAGAGACCCAGTACTTC CASSLDQRREAYQETQYF
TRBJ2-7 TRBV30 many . TGTGCCTGGGGGGTTCAATCCTACGAGCAGTACTTC CAWGVQSYEQYF
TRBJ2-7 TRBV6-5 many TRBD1 TGTGCCAGCAGTTACCAGGGGGTAGACGAGCAGTACTTC CASSYQGVDEQYF
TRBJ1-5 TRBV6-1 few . TGTGCCAGCAGAGGGGCATATAACAATCAGCCCCAGCATTTT CASRGAYNNQPQHF
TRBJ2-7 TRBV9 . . TGTGCCAGCTCCCCTGGGTGGGGGACGGGGGAGCAGTACTTC CASSPGWGTGEQYF
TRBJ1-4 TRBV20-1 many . TGCAGTGCTAATAACGGTGGGGTCAGGGATGAAAAACTGTTTTTT CSANNGGVRDEKLFF
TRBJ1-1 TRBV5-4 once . TGTGCCGGCAGCTTCCCCTCCCCGAACACTGAAGCTTTCTTT CAGSFPSPNTEAFF
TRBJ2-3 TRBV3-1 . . TGTGCCAGCAGCCAAGACAGGAGCACAGATACGCAGTATTTT CASSQDRSTDTQYF
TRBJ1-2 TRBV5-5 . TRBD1 TGTGCCAGCAGCTTCGGACAGGAGACAAACTATGGCTACACCTTC CASSFGQETNYGYTF
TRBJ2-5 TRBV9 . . TGTGCCAGCAGCCCTCCATGGGGAGGGACACCGGAGACCCAGTACTTC CASSPPWGGTPETQYF
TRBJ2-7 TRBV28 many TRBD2 TGTGCCATAACCGGGACTAGCGGGAGGAGCTCCTACGAGCAGTACTTC CAITGTSGRSSYEQYF
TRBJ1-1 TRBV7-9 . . TGTGCCAGCAGCTTGTGGGGGTTGTCCAGGAACACTGAAGCTTTCTTT CASSLWGLSRNTEAFF